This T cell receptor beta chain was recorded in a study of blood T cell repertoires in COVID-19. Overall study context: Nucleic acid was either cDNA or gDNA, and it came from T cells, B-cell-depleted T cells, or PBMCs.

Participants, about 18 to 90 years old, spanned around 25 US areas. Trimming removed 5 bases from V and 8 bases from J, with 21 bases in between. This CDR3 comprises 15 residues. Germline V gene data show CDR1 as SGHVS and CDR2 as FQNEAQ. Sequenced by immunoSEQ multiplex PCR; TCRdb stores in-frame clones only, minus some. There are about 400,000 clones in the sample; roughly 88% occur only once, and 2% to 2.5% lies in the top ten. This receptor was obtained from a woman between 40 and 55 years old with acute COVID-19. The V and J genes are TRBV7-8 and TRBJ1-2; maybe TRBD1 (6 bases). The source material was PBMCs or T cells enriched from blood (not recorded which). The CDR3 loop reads CASSASGTPLGGYTF. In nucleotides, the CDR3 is TGTGCCAGCAGCGCCTCCGGGACACCCCTGGGAGGCTACACCTTC.